This T cell receptor (beta chain) was documented in a study of post-analysis software for immune sequencing data. Study at large: Relapsing-remitting, secondary progressive and progressive-relapsing multiple sclerosis courses were included. Findings and caveats of the study: Samples made in the same batch grouped tightly together by F measure. In multiple sclerosis, normalized Chao1 diversity was significantly below that of controls. Patients carried roughly 5 TRBV segments more frequently than controls did, and TRBV5-6, TRBV5-1 and TRBV20-1 were among them.

V was clipped by 5 bases and J by 0 bases, with 14 bases between them. Per germline, CDR1 MDHEN and CDR2 SYDVKM. The CDR3 runs to 16 residues. With regard to this clonotype: What it binds is unknown.

cDNA libraries of TCR beta carried unique molecular identifiers. T cells numbering roughly 0.85 to 11 million yielded some 500,000 cDNA molecules. TCRdb re-analysed the PCR reads in MiXCR, keeping a single row per CDR3 protein. The table lists fewer than 850,000 distinct CDR3 sequences, 30% of them singletons. The sequence derives from a girl aged 10 to 17 with multiple sclerosis. The V and J genes are TRBV28 and TRBJ2-4; D uncertain. The sequencing input was blood. This chain's CDR3 is CASSPTGLLAKNIQYF. In nucleotides, the CDR3 is TGTGCCAGCAGTCCCACTGGTCTCCTAGCCAAAAACATTCAGTACTTC. Full variable domain (missing parts from reference TRBV28 and TRBJ2-4): DVKVTQSSRYLVKRTGEKVFLECVQDMDHENMFWYRQDPGLGLRLIYFSYDVKMKEKGDIPEGYSVSREKKERFSLILESASTNQTSMYLCASSPTGLLAKNIQYFGAGTRLSVL.